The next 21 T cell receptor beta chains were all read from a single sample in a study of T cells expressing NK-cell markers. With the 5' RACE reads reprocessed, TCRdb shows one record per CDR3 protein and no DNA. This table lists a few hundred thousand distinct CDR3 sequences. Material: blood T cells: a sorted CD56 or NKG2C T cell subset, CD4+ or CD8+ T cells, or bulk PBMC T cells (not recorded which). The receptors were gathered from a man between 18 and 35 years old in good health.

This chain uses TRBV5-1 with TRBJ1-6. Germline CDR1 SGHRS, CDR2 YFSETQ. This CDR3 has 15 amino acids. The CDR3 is CASTGGGTANSPLHF. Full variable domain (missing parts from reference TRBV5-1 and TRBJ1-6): KAGVTQTPRYLIKTRGQQVTLSCSPISGHRSVSWYQQTPGQGLQFLFEYFSETQRNKGNFPGRFSGRQFSNSRSEMNVSTLELGDSALYLCASTGGGTANSPLHFGNGTRLTVT.

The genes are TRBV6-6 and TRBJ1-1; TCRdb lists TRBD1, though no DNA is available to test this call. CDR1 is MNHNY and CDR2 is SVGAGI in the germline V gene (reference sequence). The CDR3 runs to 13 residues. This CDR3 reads CAGTGGTSTEAFF.

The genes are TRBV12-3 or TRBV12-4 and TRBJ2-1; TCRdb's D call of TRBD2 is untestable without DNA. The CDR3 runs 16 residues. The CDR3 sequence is CASSRLAGGWDNEQFF.

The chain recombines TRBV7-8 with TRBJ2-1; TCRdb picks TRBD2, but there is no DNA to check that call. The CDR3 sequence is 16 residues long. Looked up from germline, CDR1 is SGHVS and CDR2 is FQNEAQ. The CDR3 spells CASSASGLAGVLEQFF.

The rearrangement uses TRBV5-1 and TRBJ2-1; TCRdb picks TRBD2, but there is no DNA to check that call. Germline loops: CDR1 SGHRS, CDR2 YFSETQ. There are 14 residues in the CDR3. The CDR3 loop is CASSSGTGLAGDFF.

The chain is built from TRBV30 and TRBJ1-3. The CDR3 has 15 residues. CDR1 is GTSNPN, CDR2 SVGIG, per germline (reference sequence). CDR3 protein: CAWSVGSNSGNTIYF.

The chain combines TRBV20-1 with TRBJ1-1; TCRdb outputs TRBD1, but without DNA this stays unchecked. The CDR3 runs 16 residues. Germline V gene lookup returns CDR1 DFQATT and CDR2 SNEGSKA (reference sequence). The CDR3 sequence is CSARDLRRGMNTEAFF.

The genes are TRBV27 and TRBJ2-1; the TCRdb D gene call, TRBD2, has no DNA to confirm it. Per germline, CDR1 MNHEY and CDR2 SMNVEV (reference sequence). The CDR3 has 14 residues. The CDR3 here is CASSSQAGGGVRFF.

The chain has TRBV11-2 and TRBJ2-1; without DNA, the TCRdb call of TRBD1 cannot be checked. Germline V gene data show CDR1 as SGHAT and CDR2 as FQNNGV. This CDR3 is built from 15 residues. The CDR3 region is CASSPTGYSYNEQFF.

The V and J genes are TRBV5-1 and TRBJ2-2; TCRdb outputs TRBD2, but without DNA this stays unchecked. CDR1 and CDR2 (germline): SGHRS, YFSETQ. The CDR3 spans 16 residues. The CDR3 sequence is CASTVGTDGPIGELFF.

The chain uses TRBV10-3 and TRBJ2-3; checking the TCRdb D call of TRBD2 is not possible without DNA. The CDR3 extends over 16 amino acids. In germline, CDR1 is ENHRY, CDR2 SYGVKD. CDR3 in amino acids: CAISDSGLAGTDTQYF.

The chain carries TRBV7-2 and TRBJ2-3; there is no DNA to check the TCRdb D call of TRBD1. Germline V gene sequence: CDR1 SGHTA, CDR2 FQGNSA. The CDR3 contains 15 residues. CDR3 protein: CASSPWTGLADTQYF.

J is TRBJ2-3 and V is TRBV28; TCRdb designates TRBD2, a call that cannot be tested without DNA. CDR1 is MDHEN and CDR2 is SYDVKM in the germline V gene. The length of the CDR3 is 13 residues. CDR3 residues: CASSLGPRDTQYF. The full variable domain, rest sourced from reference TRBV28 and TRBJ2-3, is DVKVTQSSRYLVKRTGEKVFLECVQDMDHENMFWYRQDPGLGLRLIYFSYDVKMKEKGDIPEGYSVSREKKERFSLILESASTNQTSMYLCASSLGPRDTQYFGPGTRLTVL.

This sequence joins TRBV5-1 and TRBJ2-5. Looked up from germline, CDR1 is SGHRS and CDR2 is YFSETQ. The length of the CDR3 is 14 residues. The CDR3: CASSRTSVQETQYF.

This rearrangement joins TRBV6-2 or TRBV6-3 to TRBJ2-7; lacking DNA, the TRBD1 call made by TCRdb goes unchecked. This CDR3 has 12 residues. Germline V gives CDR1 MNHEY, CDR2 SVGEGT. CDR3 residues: CASSTVGAEQYF.

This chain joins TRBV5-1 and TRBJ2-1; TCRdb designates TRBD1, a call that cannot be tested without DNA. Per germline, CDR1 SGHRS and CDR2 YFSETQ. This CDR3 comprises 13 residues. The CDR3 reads CASSNPDSNEQFF.

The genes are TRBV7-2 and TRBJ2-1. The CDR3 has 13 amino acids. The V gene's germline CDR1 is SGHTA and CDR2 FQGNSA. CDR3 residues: CASSSARVNEQFF.

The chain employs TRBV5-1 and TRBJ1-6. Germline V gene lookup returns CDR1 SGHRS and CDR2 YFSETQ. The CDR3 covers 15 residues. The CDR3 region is CASSLEAGRGSPLHF.

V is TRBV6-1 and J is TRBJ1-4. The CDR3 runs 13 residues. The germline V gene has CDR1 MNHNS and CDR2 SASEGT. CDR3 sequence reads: CASNQGSREKLFF.

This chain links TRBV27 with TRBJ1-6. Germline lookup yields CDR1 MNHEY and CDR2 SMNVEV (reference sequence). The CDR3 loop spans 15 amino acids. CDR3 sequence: CASRSAEGSGSPLHF.

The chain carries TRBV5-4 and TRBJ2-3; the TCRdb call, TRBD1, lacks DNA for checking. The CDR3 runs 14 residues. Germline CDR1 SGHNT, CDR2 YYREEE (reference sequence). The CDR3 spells CASSAGTVRDTQYF.